This TCR beta chain was documented in a study of monozygotic twins with inflammatory bowel disease. With the 5' RACE reads reprocessed, TCRdb shows one record per CDR3 protein and no DNA. There are approximately 420,000 distinct CDR3 sequences in the sample, with 2% to 3% held by the top ten. The CDR3 sequence is 18 residues long. Germline values: CDR1 SGHRS, CDR2 YFSETQ. The origin of this receptor is a human donor with ulcerative colitis or Crohn's disease, or a healthy co-twin of an affected twin (not recorded which). Sequencing input: blood. The chain couples TRBV5-1 to TRBJ1-6; the TCRdb call, TRBD1, lacks DNA for checking. CDR3 loop: CASSLRDRVSSYNSPLHF.